These 16 T cell receptor beta chains were all obtained from the same sample, sequenced in a study of OX40 agonist ivuxolimab in advanced cancers. The repertoire was sequenced with immunoSEQ multiplex PCR; TCRdb's copy has only in-frame clones and lacks some. The data show tens of thousands of clones, over 75% seen once. Source: CD4+ or CD8+ T cells sorted from blood, taken in a trial of the OX40 agonist ivuxolimab. These receptors were taken from an adult with an advanced solid tumor such as melanoma, head and neck, liver or kidney cancer.

V is TRBV5-4 and J is TRBJ1-1, with D unclear. The CDR3 is 13 residues long. V was clipped by 4 bases and J by 0 bases, with 7 bases between them. CDR1 and CDR2 from the germline V gene are SGHNT and YYREEE (reference sequence). As DNA, the CDR3 is TGTGCCAGCAGCCGTGCTCTGAACACTGAAGCTTTCTTT. Translated: CASSRALNTEAFF. Full variable domain (rest looked up from reference TRBV5-4 and TRBJ1-1): ETGVTQSPTHLIKTRGQQVTLRCSSQSGHNTVSWYQQALGQGPQFIFQYYREEENGRGNFPPRFSGLQFPNYSSELNVNALELDDSALYLCASSRALNTEAFFGQGTRLTVV.

The V gene is TRBV7-9, the J gene TRBJ1-2; TRBD1 aligns across 10 bases. CDR3 size: 14 residues. CDR1 is SEHNR, CDR2 FQNEAQ, per germline (reference sequence). The ends lost 5 bases at V and 6 bases at J; junction bases unmatched: 6. Here the CDR3 reads CASSPGTGVNGYTF. The CDR3 DNA is TGTGCCAGCAGCCCGGGGACAGGGGTCAATGGCTACACCTTC. The whole variable domain, remainder taken from reference TRBV7-9 and TRBJ1-2, is DTGVSQNPRHKITKRGQNVTFRCDPISEHNRLYWYRQTLGQGPEFLTYFQNEAQLEKSRLLSDRFSAERPKGSFSTLEIQRTEQGDSAMYLCASSPGTGVNGYTFGSGTRLTVV.

The chain employs TRBV5-1 and TRBJ1-6; unclear D gene. Trimming took 2 bases from V and 5 from J, leaving 14 bases between them. The CDR3 is 16 residues long. Germline-derived CDR1 and CDR2 are SGHRS and YFSETQ. This CDR3 is CASSLTGASDNSPLHF. The CDR3, as DNA: TGCGCCAGCAGCTTAACGGGAGCATCTGATAATTCACCCCTCCACTTT.

V and J are TRBV5-4 and TRBJ1-1, with no clear D. CDR1 SGHNT and CDR2 YYREEE come from the germline V gene (reference sequence). V dropped 5 bases and J dropped 1 base, with 9 bases sitting between them. CDR3 size: 13 residues. Here the CDR3 DNA reads TGTGCCAGCAGTTTCGCCAAGAACACTGAAGCTTTCTTT. Translated, it gives CASSFAKNTEAFF.

The chain carries TRBV2 and TRBJ2-3; 11 bases match TRBD2. Trimming at V came to 6 bases and at J to 6 bases, leaving 11 bases not matched to a gene. The V gene's germline CDR1 is SNHLY and CDR2 FYNNEI. The CDR3 loop spans 16 amino acids. CDR3 coding DNA: TGTGCCAGCAGCTCAGATAGCGGGAGGGCCCGGGATACGCAGTATTTT. This gives the protein CASSSDSGRARDTQYF.

The gene calls are TRBV6-6 and TRBJ2-7; D not resolved. The CDR3 is 13 residues long. V gave up 2 bases and J gave up 3 bases, with 8 bases separating them. CDR1 is MNHNY and CDR2 is SVGAGI in the germline V gene (reference sequence). The CDR3, as DNA: TGTGCCAGCAGTTACCCGGGCAGCTACGAGCAGTACTTC. This codes for CASSYPGSYEQYF.

The rearrangement uses TRBV6-5 and TRBJ1-2; 8 positions match TRBD1. This CDR3 comprises 14 residues. J gave up 4 bases and V 7 bases, and 8 bases lay outside the gene matches. CDR1 is MNHEY, CDR2 SVGAGI, per germline. CDR3 amino acids: CASTGLGQGYGYTF. As DNA, the CDR3 is TGTGCCAGCACTGGACTAGGACAGGGCTATGGCTACACCTTC.

The chain links TRBV9 to TRBJ2-1; TRBD1 or TRBD2 may be the D gene (5 bases each). Trimming left V 2 bases short and J 8 bases short, with 17 bases between. The CDR3 contains 15 residues. Germline lookup yields CDR1 SGDLS and CDR2 YYNGEE. The CDR3, as DNA: TGTGCCAGCAGCGTCGGGGATGGGACGGTCTATGAGCAGTTCTTC. Amino acids: CASSVGDGTVYEQFF.

This clone was picked up one time. This chain joins TRBV6-6 and TRBJ2-5; D is possibly TRBD1 (8 bases). The CDR3 runs to 15 residues. V lost 6 bases and J lost 2, with 16 bases in between. CDR1 MNHNY and CDR2 SVGAGI come from the germline V gene (reference sequence). The CDR3 DNA is TGTGCCAGCAGCCACAGGGGGAGGGGTCAAGAGACCCAGTACTTC. It codes for CASSHRGRGQETQYF.

This chain connects TRBV16 to TRBJ1-5; TRBD1 might be the D (5 bases). CDR1 is KGHSY and CDR2 is FQNENV in the germline V gene. The CDR3 contains 15 residues. V was pared by 0 bases and J by 1 base, with 7 bases between. The chain's CDR3 is CASSQSGQSNQPQHF. The DNA for the CDR3 is TGTGCCAGCAGCCAATCAGGACAAAGCAATCAGCCCCAGCATTTT.

The chain uses TRBV6-1 and TRBJ2-7; no clear D gene. In germline, CDR1 is MNHNS, CDR2 SASEGT. The CDR3 contains 14 residues. Trimming took off 4 bases at V and 0 bases at J, with 10 bases between the two ends. In DNA form, the CDR3 reads TGTGCCAGCAGTGTCAGACTCGCCTCCTACGAGCAGTACTTC. It encodes CASSVRLASYEQYF.

CDR3 in amino acids: CASSPLAGKPYNEQFF. For the CDR3, the DNA is TGTGCCAGCAGTCCATTAGCGGGGAAACCATACAATGAGCAGTTCTTC. This sequence joins TRBV28 and TRBJ2-1; the match to TRBD2 covers 8 bases. The CDR3 has 16 residues. CDR1 and CDR2 (germline): MDHEN, SYDVKM. The V gene end was trimmed by 5 bases and the J gene end by 4 bases; junction bases not matched to a gene: 10. Drawing the rest from reference TRBV28 and TRBJ2-1, the complete variable domain is DVKVTQSSRYLVKRTGEKVFLECVQDMDHENMFWYRQDPGLGLRLIYFSYDVKMKEKGDIPEGYSVSREKKERFSLILESASTNQTSMYLCASSPLAGKPYNEQFFGPGTRLTVL.

This chain uses TRBV9 with TRBJ2-7; D tentatively fits TRBD1 or TRBD2 (6 bases each). Trimming left V 2 bases short and J 6 bases short, with 24 bases between. The length of the CDR3 is 17 residues. Germline values: CDR1 SGDLS, CDR2 YYNGEE. CDR3 residues: CASSVGGGLNSPGEQYF. The DNA of the CDR3 is TGTGCCAGCAGCGTCGGAGGGGGGCTCAACTCTCCTGGCGAGCAGTACTTC.

The chain has TRBV2 and TRBJ1-1; D possibly corresponds to TRBD1 (6 bases). V was clipped by 2 bases and J by 1 base, with 14 bases between them. This CDR3 spans 16 amino acids. In germline, CDR1 is SNHLY, CDR2 FYNNEI. CDR3 amino acids: CASSEIGGRANTEAFF. The CDR3 DNA sequence: TGTGCCAGCAGTGAAATTGGGGGGCGGGCGAACACTGAAGCTTTCTTT.

The genes are TRBV13 and TRBJ1-1; D remains ambiguous. Trimming stripped 0 bases from V and 10 bases from J, with 6 bases between. Germline V gives CDR1 PRHDT, CDR2 FYEKMQ (reference sequence). The CDR3 has 11 amino acids. The CDR3 nucleotides are TGTGCCAGCAGCTTAGGTTTGGGAGCTTTCTTT. This translates into CASSLGLGAFF. The complete variable domain, with remaining parts taken from reference TRBV13 and TRBJ1-1, reads AAGVIQSPRHLIKEKRETATLKCYPIPRHDTVYWYQQGPGQDPQFLISFYEKMQSDKGSIPDRFSAQQFSDYHSELNMSSLELGDSALYFCASSLGLGAFFGQGTRLTVV.

The gene calls are TRBV18 and TRBJ2-1; 7 bases match TRBD1. Germline V gene lookup returns CDR1 KGHSH and CDR2 LQKENI. This CDR3 is 16 amino acids long. V shed 3 bases, J shed 0 bases, and the junction held 5 bases outside the gene matches. CDR3 in amino acids: CASSPLGDSSYNEQFF. The DNA of the CDR3 is TGTGCCAGCTCACCTCTCGGGGACAGCTCCTACAATGAGCAGTTCTTC.